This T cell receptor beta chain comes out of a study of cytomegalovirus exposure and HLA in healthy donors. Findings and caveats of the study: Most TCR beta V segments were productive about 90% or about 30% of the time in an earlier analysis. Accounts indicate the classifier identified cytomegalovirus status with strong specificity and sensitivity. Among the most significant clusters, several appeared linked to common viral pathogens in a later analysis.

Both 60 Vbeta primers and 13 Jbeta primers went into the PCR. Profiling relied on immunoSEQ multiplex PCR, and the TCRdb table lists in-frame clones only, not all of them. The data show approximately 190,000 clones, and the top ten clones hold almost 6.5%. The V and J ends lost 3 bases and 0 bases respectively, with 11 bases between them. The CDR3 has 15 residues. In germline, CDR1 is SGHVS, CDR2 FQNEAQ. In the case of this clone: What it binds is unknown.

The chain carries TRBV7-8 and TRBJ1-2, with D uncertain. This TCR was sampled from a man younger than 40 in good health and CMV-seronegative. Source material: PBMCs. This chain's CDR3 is CASSFIAEANYGYTF. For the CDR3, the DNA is TGTGCCAGCAGCTTCATAGCCGAAGCTAACTATGGCTACACCTTC. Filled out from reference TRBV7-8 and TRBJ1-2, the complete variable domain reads GAGVSQSPRYKVAKRGQDVALRCDPISGHVSLFWYQQALGQGPEFLTYFQNEAQLDKSGLPSDRFFAERPEGSVSTLKIQRTQQEDSAVYLCASSFIAEANYGYTFGSGTRLTVV.